These 21 T cell receptor beta chains were all obtained from the same sample, sequenced in a study of siplizumab effects on memory and regulatory T cells. Sequencing was performed with immunoSEQ multiplex PCR; in TCRdb, only in-frame clones are kept and a portion is missing. The table records about 87,000 clones, 80% to 90% of them present only once. The sample comprised CD4+ T cells sorted from blood. These receptors came from a human donor in good health.

The V and J genes are TRBV5-1 and TRBJ2-3; D gene ambiguous. The CDR3 contains 14 residues. Looked up from germline, CDR1 is SGHRS and CDR2 is YFSETQ. V lost 4 bases and J 1 base, leaving 10 bases between the germline ends. The CDR3, as DNA: TGCGCCAGCAGCCGAACGGGTCGCACAGATACGCAGTATTTT. This gives the protein CASSRTGRTDTQYF.

V gene TRBV27 combines with J gene TRBJ1-2; 7 bases are shared with TRBD1. This CDR3 has 16 amino acids. With 5 bases clipped from V and 2 bases from J, the junction kept 11 bases outside the gene matches. Germline CDR1 MNHEY, CDR2 SMNVEV (reference sequence). The CDR3 spells CASSPRLRGRNYGYTF. DNA of the CDR3: TGTGCCAGCAGTCCGCGCCTTAGGGGGCGAAACTATGGCTACACCTTC.

The count of this clone is one. The chain has TRBV9 and TRBJ1-2; 8 bases line up with TRBD1. CDR1 SGDLS and CDR2 YYNGEE come from the germline V gene. This CDR3 has 16 amino acids. V trimming: 4 bases; J trimming: 2 bases; junction bases outside the gene matches: 10. The CDR3 coding sequence is TGTGCCAGCAGCAGTTCAGGGGGCGCTGGCAACTATGGCTACACCTTC. Translated, it gives CASSSSGGAGNYGYTF.

The chain has TRBV6-1 and TRBJ1-2; D might be TRBD1 (5 bases). With 5 bases removed from V and 3 bases from J, the gap between germline ends came to 13 bases. Germline lookup yields CDR1 MNHNS and CDR2 SASEGT. CDR3 length equals 14 residues. CDR3 sequence reads: CASSRQGRDYGYTF. The CDR3 DNA reads TGTGCCAGCAGTAGGCAGGGAAGGGACTATGGCTACACCTTC.

The chain has TRBV2 and TRBJ2-5; 10 bases fit TRBD2. This CDR3 has 16 amino acids. V lost 6 bases and J lost 8; bases outside the gene matches: 15. CDR1 and CDR2 from the germline V gene are SNHLY and FYNNEI. The CDR3 DNA is TGTGCCAGCAGGCAACAGGGTTGGCTAGCGGGAGATACCCAGTACTTC. It codes for CASRQQGWLAGDTQYF.

V is TRBV5-8 and J is TRBJ2-1; 10 nucleotides match TRBD2. Germline V gene lookup returns CDR1 SGHTS and CDR2 YDEGEE. The CDR3 contains 17 residues. The V and J ends lost 2 bases and 5 bases, in that order; junction bases with no gene match: 10. Here the CDR3 reads CASSFPISLAGDNEQFF. The DNA of the CDR3 is TGTGCCAGCAGCTTCCCCATAAGCCTAGCGGGAGACAATGAGCAGTTCTTC.

This clone has only one observation. Sequence at one end of the junction differs from germline and may be a read error. V gene TRBV7-7 combines with J gene TRBJ2-5; 7 bases are shared with TRBD1. Germline V gives CDR1 SSHAT, CDR2 FNYEAQ (reference sequence). This CDR3 comprises 14 residues. The CDR3 sequence is CASSVNRGQETQYF. DNA for the CDR3: TGTGCTAGCAGCGTAAACAGGGGACAAGAGACCCAGTACTTC.

This clone was picked up a small number of times. V and J are TRBV2 and TRBJ1-4, with unresolved D. This CDR3 has 12 amino acids. V lost 6 bases and J 6 bases, leaving 8 bases between the germline ends. The germline V gene has CDR1 SNHLY and CDR2 FYNNEI. CDR3 protein: CASRTSDEKLFF. The CDR3 bases are TGTGCCAGCAGGACGTCTGATGAAAAACTGTTTTTT.

V and J are TRBV7-2 and TRBJ1-2; TRBD1 is a possible D gene (6 bases). CDR1 and CDR2 (germline): SGHTA, FQGNSA. The CDR3 runs 16 residues. The V and J ends lost 5 bases and 1 base respectively, with 17 bases between them. This chain's CDR3 is CASSRGAGAVNYGYTF. Here the CDR3 DNA reads TGTGCCAGCAGCCGAGGGGCAGGGGCGGTTAACTATGGCTACACCTTC.

The V gene is TRBV4-2, the J gene TRBJ2-1; no clear D gene. V was clipped by 0 bases and J by 6 bases, with 3 bases between them. The germline V gene has CDR1 LGHNA and CDR2 YNFKEQ. The CDR3 consists of 12 residues. The CDR3 reads CASSQDVNEQFF. The CDR3 DNA reads as TGTGCCAGCAGCCAAGATGTCAATGAGCAGTTCTTC.

V is TRBV5-1 and J is TRBJ1-1; D is possibly TRBD1 (6 bases). Germline CDR1 SGHRS, CDR2 YFSETQ. Trimming removed 2 bases from V and 6 bases from J, with 14 bases in between. The CDR3 is made up of 14 amino acids. The CDR3 region has the DNA TGCGCCAGCAGCTTCGGGACGACAGGAGCTGAAGCTTTCTTT. Translated, it gives CASSFGTTGAEAFF.

V is TRBV5-1 and J is TRBJ1-2; TRBD1 might be the D (5 bases). The CDR3 consists of 13 residues. V was cut by 1 base and J by 3 bases, with 7 bases left in between. The germline gives CDR1 SGHRS, CDR2 YFSETQ. The CDR3 DNA reads as TGCGCCAGCAGCTTGCAGGGTGACTATGGCTACACCTTC. Amino acid sequence: CASSLQGDYGYTF.

This rearrangement joins TRBV7-9 to TRBJ2-2; 9 bases are shared with TRBD2. Trimming cost V 6 bases and J 4 bases; bases outside gene matches: 3. Per germline, CDR1 SEHNR and CDR2 FQNEAQ (reference sequence). The CDR3 runs to 14 residues. The CDR3 protein is CASSLAGTTGELFF. The CDR3 bases are TGTGCCAGCAGTCTAGCGGGAACCACCGGGGAGCTGTTTTTT.

This rearrangement joins TRBV7-2 to TRBJ2-1; 12 bases are shared with TRBD2. The CDR3 spans 14 residues. CDR1 is SGHTA and CDR2 is FQGNSA in the germline V gene. Trimming at V came to 1 base and at J to 15 bases, leaving 7 bases not matched to a gene. The CDR3 region is CASSLEASGRAPFF. The DNA of the CDR3 is TGTGCCAGCAGCTTAGAGGCTAGCGGGAGGGCCCCGTTCTTC.

The J gene is TRBJ1-1, the V gene TRBV5-1; no clear D gene. V shed 0 bases and J shed 8 bases, with 14 bases lying between them. The CDR3 spans 14 residues. Germline loops: CDR1 SGHRS, CDR2 YFSETQ. The CDR3 DNA reads TGCGCCAGCAGCTTGGCCAGCGCACACTTGGAAGCTTTCTTT. Protein sequence: CASSLASAHLEAFF.

J is TRBJ2-2 and V is TRBV19; TRBD2 agrees at 7 bases. The V gene's germline CDR1 is LNHDA and CDR2 SQIVND (reference sequence). The CDR3 length is 16 residues. The J segment lost 4 bases and the V segment lost 1 base, leaving 6 bases of the junction unmatched. The CDR3 DNA reads TGTGCCAGTAGTATAGGATACGGGAGGCCCACCGGGGAGCTGTTTTTT. It yields the protein CASSIGYGRPTGELFF.

The genes are TRBV4-1 and TRBJ2-3; D may be TRBD1 or TRBD2 (5 bases each). This CDR3 region has 15 residues. Germline loops: CDR1 MGHRA, CDR2 YSYEKL. Trimming removed 3 bases from V and 2 bases from J, with 12 bases in between. The CDR3 protein is CASSQPTGATDTQYF. As DNA, the CDR3 is TGCGCCAGCAGCCAGCCCACCGGGGCCACAGATACGCAGTATTTT.

The J gene is TRBJ1-2, the V gene TRBV4-2, with a weak D call TRBD1 (6 bases). The V gene's germline CDR1 is LGHNA and CDR2 YNFKEQ. CDR3 length: 15 residues. Trimming took off 4 bases at V and 1 base at J, with 13 bases between the two ends. DNA of the CDR3: TGTGCCAGCAGCCGGGAAGGACAGTATAACTATGGCTACACCTTC. Translated, it gives CASSREGQYNYGYTF.

This chain joins TRBV5-5 and TRBJ1-2; D unclear. The germline V gene has CDR1 SGHKS and CDR2 YYEKEE (reference sequence). V lost 4 bases and J 5 bases, leaving 9 bases between the germline ends. The CDR3 runs 12 residues. CDR3 in DNA: TGTGCCAGCAGCCCGGGCGGTTATGGCTACACCTTC. Protein sequence: CASSPGGYGYTF.

The rearrangement links TRBV12-5 to TRBJ2-4, with D possibly TRBD2 on 6 matching bases. Germline CDR1 LGHNT, CDR2 FRNRAP. The CDR3 totals 13 residues. V was cut by 11 bases and J by 7 bases, with 18 bases left in between. The CDR3 sequence: CAVGLGTFNIQYF. The CDR3 coding sequence is TGTGCTGTCGGTTTAGGGACTTTTAACATTCAGTACTTC.

The CDR3 reads CAWSVGTPPGEQYF. The DNA for the CDR3 is TGTGCCTGGAGTGTGGGAACCCCTCCTGGCGAGCAGTACTTC. V is TRBV30 and J is TRBJ2-7, with no clear D. This CDR3 contains 14 residues. Germline CDR1 GTSNPN, CDR2 SVGIG (reference sequence). The germline V and J ends were trimmed by 0 bases and 6 bases, with 15 bases remaining between them.